This T cell receptor (beta chain) is drawn from a study of CD8 T cells in Susac syndrome. Study conclusions and caveats: The CD4+ T cell repertoires that were profiled in Susac syndrome showed no clonal expansion.

RNA amounts of about 0.5 to 1 ug underwent reverse transcription with random hexamers. A multiplex approach, immunoSEQ multiplex PCR, amplified TCR beta CDR3 across 54 Vbeta and 13 Jbeta. One entry per CDR3 protein, called by TCRdb with MiXCR from the immunoSEQ multiplex PCR reads. The sample records about 150,000 distinct CDR3 sequences, roughly 95% being singletons. Germline CDR1 SEHNR, CDR2 FQNEAQ (reference sequence). The CDR3 runs to 15 residues. Trimming at V came to 7 bases and at J to 2 bases, leaving 8 bases not matched to a gene. About this clonotype: The target antigen is unknown.

Input material: CD4+ T cells from PBMCs. This clonotype was sampled from a human donor with Susac syndrome. This chain connects TRBV7-9 to TRBJ2-5; 9 positions match TRBD1. The CDR3 coding sequence is TGTGCCAGCACCCAACAGGGGGCCGGGCAAGAGACCCAGTACTTC. This encodes CASTQQGAGQETQYF.